This T cell receptor beta chain originates from a study of blood T cell repertoires in COVID-19. Clones were read by immunoSEQ multiplex PCR, and TCRdb kept only the in-frame ones, dropping some. The sample has about 200,000 clones, about 82% seen once. During active infection, Seattle patients enrolled and were then monitored through disease. V lost 1 base, J lost 5 bases, and 9 bases lay in between. CDR3 length: 13 residues. Germline CDR1 LGHNA, CDR2 YNFKEQ. The sample comprised peripheral blood. The sequence derives from a man in his 60s with COVID-19, enrolled during active disease. The rearrangement joins TRBV4-2 to TRBJ2-7; no reliable D call. For the CDR3, the DNA is TGTGCCAGCAGCCAAGTTCCCCCAAACGAGCAGTACTTC. Amino acid sequence: CASSQVPPNEQYF.